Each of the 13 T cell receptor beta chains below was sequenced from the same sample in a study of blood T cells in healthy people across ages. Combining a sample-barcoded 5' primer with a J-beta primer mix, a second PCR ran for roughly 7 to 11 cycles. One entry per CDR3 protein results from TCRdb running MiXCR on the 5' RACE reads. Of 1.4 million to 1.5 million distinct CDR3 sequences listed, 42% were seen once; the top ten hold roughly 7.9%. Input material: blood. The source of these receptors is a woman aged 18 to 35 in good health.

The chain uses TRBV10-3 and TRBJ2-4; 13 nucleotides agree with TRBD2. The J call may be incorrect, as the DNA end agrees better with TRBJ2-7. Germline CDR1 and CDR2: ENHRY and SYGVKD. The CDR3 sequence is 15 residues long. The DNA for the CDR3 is TGTGCCATCAGTGCCCCCGGGACTAGCGGGATCGAGCAGTACTTC. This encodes CAISAPGTSGIEQYF.

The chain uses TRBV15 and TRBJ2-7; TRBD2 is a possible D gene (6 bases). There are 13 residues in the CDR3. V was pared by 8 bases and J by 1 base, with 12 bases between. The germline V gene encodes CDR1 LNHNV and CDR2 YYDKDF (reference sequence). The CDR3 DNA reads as TGTGCCACCGTAGTGGGGGGATCCTACGAGCAGTACTTC. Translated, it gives CATVVGGSYEQYF.

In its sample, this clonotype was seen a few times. The DNA for the CDR3 is TGTGCCAGCGGGGACAGGTTAAGCAATGAGCAGTTCTTC. This gives the protein CASGDRLSNEQFF. V is TRBV6-5 and J is TRBJ2-1, with 8 positions matching TRBD1. Germline assignment: CDR1 MNHEY and CDR2 SVGAGI. The CDR3 spans 13 residues. Losses at the gene ends were 8 bases for V and 6 bases for J; bases not matched to a gene: 6.

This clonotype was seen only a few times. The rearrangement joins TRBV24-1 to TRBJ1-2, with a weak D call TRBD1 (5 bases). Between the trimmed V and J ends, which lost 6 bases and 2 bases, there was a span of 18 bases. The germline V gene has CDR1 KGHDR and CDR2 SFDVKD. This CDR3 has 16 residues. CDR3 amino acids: CATSPRVGTENYGYTF. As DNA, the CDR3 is TGTGCCACCAGTCCACGGGTGGGGACTGAAAACTATGGCTACACCTTC.

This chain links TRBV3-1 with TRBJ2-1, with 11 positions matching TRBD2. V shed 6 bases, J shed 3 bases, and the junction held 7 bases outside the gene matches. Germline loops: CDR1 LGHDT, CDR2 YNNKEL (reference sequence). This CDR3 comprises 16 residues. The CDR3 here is CASRQPGTSGYNEQFF. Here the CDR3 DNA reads TGTGCCAGCAGACAACCCGGGACTAGCGGCTACAATGAGCAGTTCTTC.

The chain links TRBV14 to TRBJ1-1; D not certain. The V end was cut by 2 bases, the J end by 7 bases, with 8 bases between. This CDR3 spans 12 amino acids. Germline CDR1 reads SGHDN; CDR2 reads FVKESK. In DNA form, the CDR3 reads TGTGCCAGCAGCCAACGGGGTCTTGAAGCTTTCTTT. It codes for CASSQRGLEAFF.

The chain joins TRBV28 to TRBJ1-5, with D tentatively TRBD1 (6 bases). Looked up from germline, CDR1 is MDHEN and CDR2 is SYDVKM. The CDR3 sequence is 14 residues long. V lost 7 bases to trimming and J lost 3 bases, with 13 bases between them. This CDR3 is CASTLTGSNQPQHF. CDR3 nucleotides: TGTGCCAGCACCCTAACAGGGTCCAATCAGCCCCAGCATTTT.

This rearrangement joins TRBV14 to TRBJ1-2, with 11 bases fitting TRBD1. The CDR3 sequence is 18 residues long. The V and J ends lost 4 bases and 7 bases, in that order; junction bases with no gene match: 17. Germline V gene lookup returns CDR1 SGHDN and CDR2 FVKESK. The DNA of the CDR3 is TGTGCCAGCAGCCGTCGAGACGGACAGGGGGCACTCTTGGCTGGCTACACCTTC. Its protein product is CASSRRDGQGALLAGYTF.

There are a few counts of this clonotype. CDR3 loop: CASSEGYNSPLHF. CDR3 sequence (DNA): TGTGCCAGCTCAGAGGGTTATAATTCACCCCTCCACTTT. The chain employs TRBV7-3 and TRBJ1-6; D not resolved. CDR1 SGHTA and CDR2 FQGTGA come from the germline V gene. The CDR3 is made up of 13 amino acids. The germline V and J ends were trimmed by 8 bases and 4 bases, with 9 bases remaining between them.

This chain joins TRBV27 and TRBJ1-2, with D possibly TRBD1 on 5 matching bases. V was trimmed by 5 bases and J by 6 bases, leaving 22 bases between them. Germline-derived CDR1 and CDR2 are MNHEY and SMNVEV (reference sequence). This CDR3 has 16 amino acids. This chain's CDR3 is CASSGFRDPGANGYTF. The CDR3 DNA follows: TGTGCCAGCAGTGGCTTCCGGGACCCCGGGGCCAATGGCTACACCTTC.

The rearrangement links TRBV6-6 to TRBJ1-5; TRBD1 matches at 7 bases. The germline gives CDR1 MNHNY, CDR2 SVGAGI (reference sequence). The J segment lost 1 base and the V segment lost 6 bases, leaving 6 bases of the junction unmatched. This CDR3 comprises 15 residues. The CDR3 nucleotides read TGTGCCAGCAGACAGATGACAGGGAGCAATCAGCCCCAGCATTTT. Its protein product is CASRQMTGSNQPQHF.

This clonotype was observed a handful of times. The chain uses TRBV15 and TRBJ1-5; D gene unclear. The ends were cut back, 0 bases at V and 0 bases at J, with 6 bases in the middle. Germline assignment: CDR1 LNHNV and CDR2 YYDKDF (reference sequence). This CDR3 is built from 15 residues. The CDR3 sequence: CATSREWGSNQPQHF. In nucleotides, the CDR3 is TGTGCCACCAGCAGAGAATGGGGTAGCAATCAGCCCCAGCATTTT.

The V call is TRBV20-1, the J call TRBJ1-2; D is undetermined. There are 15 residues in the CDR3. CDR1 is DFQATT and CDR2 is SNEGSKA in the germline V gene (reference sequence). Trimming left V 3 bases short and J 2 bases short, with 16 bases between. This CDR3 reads CSARDEGRGNYGYTF. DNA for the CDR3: TGCAGTGCTAGGGACGAGGGCCGGGGAAACTATGGCTACACCTTC.